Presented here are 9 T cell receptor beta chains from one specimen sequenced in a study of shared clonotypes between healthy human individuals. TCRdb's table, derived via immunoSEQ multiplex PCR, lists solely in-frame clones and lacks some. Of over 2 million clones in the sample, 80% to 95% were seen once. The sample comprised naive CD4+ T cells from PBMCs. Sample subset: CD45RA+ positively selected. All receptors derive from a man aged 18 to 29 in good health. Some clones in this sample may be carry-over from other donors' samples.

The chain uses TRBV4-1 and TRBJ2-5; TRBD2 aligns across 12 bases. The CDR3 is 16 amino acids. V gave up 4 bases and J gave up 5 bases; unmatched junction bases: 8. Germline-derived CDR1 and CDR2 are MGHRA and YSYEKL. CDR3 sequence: CASSLLGLAGRETQYF. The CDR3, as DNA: TGCGCCAGCAGCCTCCTTGGACTAGCGGGACGGGAGACCCAGTACTTC.

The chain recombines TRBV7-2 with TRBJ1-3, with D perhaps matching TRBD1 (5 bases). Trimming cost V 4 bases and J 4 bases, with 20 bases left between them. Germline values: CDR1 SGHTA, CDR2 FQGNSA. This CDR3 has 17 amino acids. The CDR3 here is CASSYSGPPVRGNTIYF. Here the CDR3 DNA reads TGTGCCAGCAGCTATTCGGGGCCCCCGGTAAGGGGAAACACCATATATTTT.

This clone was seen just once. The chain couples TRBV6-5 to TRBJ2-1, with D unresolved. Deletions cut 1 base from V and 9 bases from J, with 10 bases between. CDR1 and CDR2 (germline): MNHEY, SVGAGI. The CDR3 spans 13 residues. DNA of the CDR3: TGTGCCAGCAGTTACTTGGTGGCGTTTGAGCAGTTCTTC. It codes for CASSYLVAFEQFF.

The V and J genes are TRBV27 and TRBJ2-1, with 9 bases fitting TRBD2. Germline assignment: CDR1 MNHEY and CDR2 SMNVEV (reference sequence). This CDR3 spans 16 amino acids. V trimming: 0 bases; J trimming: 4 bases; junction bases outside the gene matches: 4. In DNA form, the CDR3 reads TGTGCCAGCAGTTTATCCCCTAGCGGGGCGTACAATGAGCAGTTCTTC. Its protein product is CASSLSPSGAYNEQFF.

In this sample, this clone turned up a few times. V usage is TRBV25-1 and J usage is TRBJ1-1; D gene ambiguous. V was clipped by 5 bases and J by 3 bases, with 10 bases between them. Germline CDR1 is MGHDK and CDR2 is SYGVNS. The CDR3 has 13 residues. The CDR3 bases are TGTGCCAGCAGTCCGACCCCCGACACTGAAGCTTTCTTT. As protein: CASSPTPDTEAFF.

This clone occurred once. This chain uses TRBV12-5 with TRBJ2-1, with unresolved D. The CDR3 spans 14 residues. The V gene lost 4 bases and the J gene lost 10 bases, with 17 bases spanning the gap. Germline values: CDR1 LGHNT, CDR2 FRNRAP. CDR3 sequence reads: CASGSAHLPNEQFF. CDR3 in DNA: TGTGCTAGTGGTTCCGCCCATTTGCCTAACGAGCAGTTCTTC.

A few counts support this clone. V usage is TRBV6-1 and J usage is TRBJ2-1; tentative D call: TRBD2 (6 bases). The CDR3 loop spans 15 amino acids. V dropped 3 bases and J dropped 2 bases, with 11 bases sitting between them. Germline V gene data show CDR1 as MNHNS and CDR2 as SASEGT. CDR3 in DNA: TGTGCCAGCAGTGATTTGGCGGGACCCTACAATGAGCAGTTCTTC. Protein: CASSDLAGPYNEQFF.

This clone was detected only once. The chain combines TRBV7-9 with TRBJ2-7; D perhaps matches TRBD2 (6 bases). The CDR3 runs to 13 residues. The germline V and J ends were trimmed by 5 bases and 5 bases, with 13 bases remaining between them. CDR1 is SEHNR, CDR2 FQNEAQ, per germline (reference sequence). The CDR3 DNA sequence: TGTGCCAGCAGCCCCGGGACTCCCAACGAGCAGTACTTC. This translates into CASSPGTPNEQYF.

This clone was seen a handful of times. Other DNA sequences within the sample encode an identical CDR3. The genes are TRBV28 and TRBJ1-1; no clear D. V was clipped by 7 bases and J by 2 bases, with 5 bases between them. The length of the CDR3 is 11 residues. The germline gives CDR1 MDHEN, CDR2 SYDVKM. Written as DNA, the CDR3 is TGTGCCAGCACCGGCAACACTGAAGCTTTCTTT. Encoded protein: CASTGNTEAFF.